The clone carrying this T cell receptor beta chain was seen more than once but under ten times. Its antigen is currently unknown. The sample belongs to a study of molecular identifiers for immune sequencing clone quantification. General study points: Clonotypes topping 20 RNA copies carried over 99% of effector molecules but under 1% of naive ones.

TCRdb redid the calling of the PCR reads with MiXCR, one entry per CDR3 protein. The sample carries over 50,000 distinct CDR3 sequences, roughly 38% recorded once. Trimming left V 5 bases short and J 5 bases short, with 14 bases between. This CDR3 spans 14 amino acids. Germline V lookup: CDR1 LNHDA, CDR2 SQIVND (reference sequence). The source is a human donor in good health. Some libraries in this study had Jurkat cell RNA spiked in. The sequencing input was naive CD8+ T cells from blood, with Jurkat cell RNA spiked in. Described subset: FACS-sorted CD8+CD4-CCR7+CD45RA+ naive T cells. The chain is built from TRBV19 and TRBJ2-3, with D uncertain. CDR3 sequence: CASSLHPSGDTQYF. CDR3 nucleotides: TGTGCCAGTAGTCTCCACCCCTCCGGAGATACGCAGTATTTT.